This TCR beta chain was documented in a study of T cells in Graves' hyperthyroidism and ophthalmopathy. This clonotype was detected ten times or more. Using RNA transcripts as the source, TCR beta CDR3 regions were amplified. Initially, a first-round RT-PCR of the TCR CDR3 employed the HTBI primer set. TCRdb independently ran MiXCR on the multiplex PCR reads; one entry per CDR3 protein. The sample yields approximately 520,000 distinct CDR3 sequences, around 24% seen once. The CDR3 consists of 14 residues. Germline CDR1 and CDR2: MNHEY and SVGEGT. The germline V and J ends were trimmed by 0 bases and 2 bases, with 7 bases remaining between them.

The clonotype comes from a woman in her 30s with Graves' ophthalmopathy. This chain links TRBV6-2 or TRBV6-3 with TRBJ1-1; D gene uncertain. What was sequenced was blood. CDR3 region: CASSYSILNTEAFF. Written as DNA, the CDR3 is TGTGCCAGCAGTTACTCGATTCTTAACACTGAAGCTTTCTTT.